This T cell receptor (beta chain) was documented in a study of spatial heterogeneity in lung cancer. Each TCR cDNA molecule carried a unique molecular identifier. Using its own MiXCR run on the 5' RACE reads, TCRdb lists one record per CDR3 protein. Of roughly 5,100 distinct CDR3 sequences listed, around 12% are singletons. Sample time point: sample taken at primary tumor resection. Sequencing covered unsorted whole RNA taken from tumor, nontumor lung or frozen PBMC. Regarding the study as a whole: In tumors, expanded intratumoral alpha and beta TCR counts tracked mutation counts.

Trimming removed 5 bases from V and 2 bases from J; junction bases left unmatched: 11. CDR1 MNHEY and CDR2 SMNVEV come from the germline V gene (reference sequence). The CDR3 runs 18 residues. By share, this clonotype ranks as medium-sized (0.01 to 0.1%). The target antigen is unknown. This beta chain is off target for a library built for alpha chains, so its abundance means little. This sequence joins TRBV27 and TRBJ2-5, with 13 bases that match TRBD2. The source of this sequence is a male donor with early-stage non-small cell lung cancer. The sample in question was lung tumor tissue, obtained at surgery. CDR3 DNA: TGTGCCAGCAGTCTAACTGGACTAGCGGGAGAGCAACAAGAGACCCAGTACTTC. This gives the protein CASSLTGLAGEQQETQYF.